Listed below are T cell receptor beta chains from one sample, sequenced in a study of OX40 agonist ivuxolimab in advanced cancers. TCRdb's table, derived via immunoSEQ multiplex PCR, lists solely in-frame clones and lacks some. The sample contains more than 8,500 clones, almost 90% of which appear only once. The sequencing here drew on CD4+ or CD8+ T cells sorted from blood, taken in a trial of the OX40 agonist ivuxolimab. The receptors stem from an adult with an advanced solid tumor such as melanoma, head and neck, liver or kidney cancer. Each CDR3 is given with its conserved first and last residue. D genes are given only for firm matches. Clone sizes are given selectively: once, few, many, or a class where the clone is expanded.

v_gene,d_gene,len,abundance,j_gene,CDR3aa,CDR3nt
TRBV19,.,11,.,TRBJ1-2,CASSIPRGYTF,TGTGCCAGTAGTATACCAAGGGGCTACACCTTC
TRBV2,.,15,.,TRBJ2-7,CASSPEASATYEQYF,TGTGCCAGCTCCCCGGAGGCTAGCGCAACCTACGAGCAGTACTTC
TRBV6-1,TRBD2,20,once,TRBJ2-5,CASSGDRRGTSGGVLETQYF,TGTGCCAGCAGTGGGGACAGACGCGGGACTAGCGGGGGGGTTCTGGAGACCCAGTACTTC
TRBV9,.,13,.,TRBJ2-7,CASSEAGWGEQYF,TGTGCCAGCAGCGAAGCAGGGTGGGGCGAGCAGTACTTC
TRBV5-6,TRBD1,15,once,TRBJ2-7,CASSLGQGGLYEQYF,TGTGCCAGCAGCCTAGGACAGGGGGGACTCTACGAGCAGTACTTC
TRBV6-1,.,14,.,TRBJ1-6,CASSGSSYNSPLHF,TGTGCCAGCAGTGGAAGCTCCTATAATTCACCCCTCCACTTT
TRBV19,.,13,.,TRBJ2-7,CASSLSNGGEQYF,TGTGCCAGTAGTCTCTCCAACGGGGGTGAGCAGTACTTC
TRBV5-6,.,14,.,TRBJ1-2,CASSPDGGWYGYTF,TGTGCCAGCAGCCCGGATGGGGGGTGGTATGGCTACACCTTC
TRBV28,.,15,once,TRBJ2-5,CASTSSWAEAETQYF,TGTGCCAGCACCTCCTCCTGGGCCGAGGCGGAGACCCAGTACTTC
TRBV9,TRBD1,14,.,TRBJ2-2,CASSVTGTTGELFF,TGTGCCAGCAGCGTGACAGGGACGACCGGGGAGCTGTTTTTT
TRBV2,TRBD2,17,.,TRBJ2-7,CASSELLGTSGTYEQYF,TGTGCCAGCAGTGAGCTATTAGGGACTAGCGGTACTTACGAGCAGTACTTC
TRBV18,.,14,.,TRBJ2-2,CASSPWERTGELFF,TGTGCCAGCTCACCATGGGAGCGTACCGGGGAGCTGTTTTTT
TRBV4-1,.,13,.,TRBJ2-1,CASSHPRYNEQFF,TGCGCCAGCAGCCACCCCCGGTACAATGAGCAGTTCTTC
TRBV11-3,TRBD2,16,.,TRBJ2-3,CASSPRLAGNTDTQYF,TGTGCCAGCAGCCCTCGACTAGCGGGGAACACAGATACGCAGTATTTT
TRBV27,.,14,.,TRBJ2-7,CASSFGGPPYEQYF,TGTGCCAGCAGTTTCGGGGGTCCCCCCTACGAGCAGTACTTC
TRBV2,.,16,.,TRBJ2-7,CASSEFYGQSTYEQYF,TGTGCCAGCAGTGAATTTTATGGACAGAGCACCTACGAGCAGTACTTC